A single TCR beta chain is shown here with its context. Its specificity is not known. The time point denotes: persistent/refractory GD, antithyroid drugs over 5 years with positive TRAb. Extracted PBMC RNA gave rise to the TCR library. This record belongs to a study of regulatory T cells in long-lasting Graves disease. Study-wide results and caveats: Persistent disease was associated with favored TRBV28 usage and with favored use of TRBJ1-2 and TRBJ2-5. Tissue studied was limited to peripheral blood, excluding thyroid tissue.

The CDR3 contains 16 residues. CDR1 is SGHRS and CDR2 is YFSETQ in the germline V gene. The J segment lost 4 bases and the V segment lost 0 bases, leaving 6 bases of the junction unmatched. With iRepertoire HTBI primers and Arm-PCR of CDR3 regions, TCR beta libraries were built. TCRdb re-derived calls from the multiplex PCR reads in MiXCR, one entry per CDR3 protein. The table includes about 470,000 distinct CDR3 sequences, less than 25% detected once. Sample: peripheral blood mononuclear cells (PBMCs), taken when the disease was refractory, from a patient treated with antithyroid drugs. The rearrangement uses TRBV5-1 and TRBJ2-5, with 10 positions matching TRBD2. The TCR originated in a female donor with Graves disease. The CDR3 DNA reads TGCGCCAGCAGCTTGGGTATAGCGGGAGGCTCAGAGACCCAGTACTTC. This encodes CASSLGIAGGSETQYF.